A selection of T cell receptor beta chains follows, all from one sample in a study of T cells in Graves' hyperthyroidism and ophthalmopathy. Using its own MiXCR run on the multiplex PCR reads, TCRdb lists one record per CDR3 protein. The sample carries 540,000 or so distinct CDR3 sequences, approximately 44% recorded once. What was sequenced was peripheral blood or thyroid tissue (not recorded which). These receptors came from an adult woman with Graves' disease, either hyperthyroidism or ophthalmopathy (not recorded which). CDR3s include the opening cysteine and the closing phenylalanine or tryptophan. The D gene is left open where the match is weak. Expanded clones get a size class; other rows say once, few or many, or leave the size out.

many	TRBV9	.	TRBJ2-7	CASGKDSPFSYEQYF	TGTGCCAGCGGCAAGGACAGCCCTTTCTCCTACGAGCAGTACTTC
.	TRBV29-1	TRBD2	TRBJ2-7	CSAGTSGGTYEQYF	TGCAGCGCCGGGACTAGCGGGGGAACCTACGAGCAGTACTTC
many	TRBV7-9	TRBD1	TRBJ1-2	CASLGRISGTGDVYGYTF	TGTGCCAGCCTCGGTCGGATATCGGGGACAGGCGACGTTTATGGCTACACCTTC
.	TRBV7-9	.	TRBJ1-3	CASSLAAAIYF	TGTGCCAGCAGCTTAGCGGCCGCCATATATTTT
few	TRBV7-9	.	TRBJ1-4	CASSDGENEKLFF	TGTGCCAGCAGCGACGGGGAGAATGAAAAACTGTTTTTT
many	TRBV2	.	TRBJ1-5	CASSEVAANQPQHF	TGTGCCAGCAGTGAGGTGGCAGCCAATCAGCCCCAGCATTTT
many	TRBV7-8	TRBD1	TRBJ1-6	CASSRDRGEHSPLHF	TGTGCCAGCAGTCGGGACAGGGGCGAACATTCACCCCTCCACTTT
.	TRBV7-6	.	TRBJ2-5	CASSQATYLQETQYF	TGTGCCAGCAGCCAAGCCACTTATCTTCAAGAGACCCAGTACTTC
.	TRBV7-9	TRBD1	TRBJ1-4	CASSPGQGTSTEKLFF	TGTGCCAGCAGCCCGGGACAGGGGACGAGCACTGAAAAACTGTTTTTT
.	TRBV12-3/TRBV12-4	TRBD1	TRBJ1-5	CASRQQGKQPQHF	TGTGCCAGCAGACAACAGGGGAAACAGCCCCAGCATTTT
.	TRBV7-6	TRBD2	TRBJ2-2	CASSRTLAGGELFF	TGTGCCAGCAGCCGGACACTAGCGGGCGGGGAGCTGTTTTTT
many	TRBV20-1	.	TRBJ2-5	CSAREGSGVTQYF	TGCAGTGCTAGGGAGGGGTCCGGAGTTACCCAGTACTTC
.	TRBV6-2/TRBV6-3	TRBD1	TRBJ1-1	CASRGTGPLAEAFF	TGTGCCAGCAGGGGGACAGGCCCTCTGGCTGAAGCTTTCTTT
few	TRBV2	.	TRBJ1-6	CASSGDYNSPLHF	TGTGCCAGCAGTGGGGACTATAATTCACCCCTCCACTTT
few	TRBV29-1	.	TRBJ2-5	CSVGIGETQYF	TGCAGCGTTGGTATCGGAGAGACCCAGTACTTC
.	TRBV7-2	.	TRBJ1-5	CASSVGASGNQPQHF	TGTGCCAGCAGTGTGGGGGCGTCGGGCAATCAGCCCCAGCATTTT
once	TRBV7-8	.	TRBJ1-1	CASSLSLRDTEAFF	TGTGCCAGCAGCTTATCCCTCAGGGACACTGAAGCTTTCTTT
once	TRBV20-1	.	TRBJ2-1	CSARDSPGNYIDEQFF	TGCAGTGCTAGAGATTCGCCCGGAAACTATATCGATGAGCAGTTCTTC
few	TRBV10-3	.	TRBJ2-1	CAITGRDNEQFF	TGTGCCATCACCGGACGGGACAATGAGCAGTTCTTC
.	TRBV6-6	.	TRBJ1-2	CATGAEYGYTF	TGTGCCACAGGGGCAGAGTATGGCTACACCTTC
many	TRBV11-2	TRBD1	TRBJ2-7	CASSLGQGALYEQYF	TGTGCCAGCAGCTTGGGACAGGGGGCATTGTACGAGCAGTACTTC
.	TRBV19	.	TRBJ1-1	CASTEESTEAFF	TGTGCCAGTACCGAAGAGAGCACTGAAGCTTTCTTT